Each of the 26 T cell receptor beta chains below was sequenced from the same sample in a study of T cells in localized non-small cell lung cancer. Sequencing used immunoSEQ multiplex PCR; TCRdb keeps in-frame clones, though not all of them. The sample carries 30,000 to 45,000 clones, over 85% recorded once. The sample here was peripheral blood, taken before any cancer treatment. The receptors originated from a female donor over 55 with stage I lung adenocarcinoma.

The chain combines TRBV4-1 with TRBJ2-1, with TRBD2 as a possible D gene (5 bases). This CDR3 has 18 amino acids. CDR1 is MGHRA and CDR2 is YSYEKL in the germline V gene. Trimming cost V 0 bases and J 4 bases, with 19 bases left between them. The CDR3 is CASSQDPGTGGLYNEQFF. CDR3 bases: TGCGCCAGCAGCCAAGATCCCGGAACCGGCGGGTTGTACAATGAGCAGTTCTTC.

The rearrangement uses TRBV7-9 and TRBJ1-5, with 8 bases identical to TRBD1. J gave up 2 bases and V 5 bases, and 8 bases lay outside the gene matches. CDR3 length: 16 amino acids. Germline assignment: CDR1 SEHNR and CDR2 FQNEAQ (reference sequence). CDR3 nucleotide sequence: TGTGCCAGCAGCGGTGGACAGGGATTCGGCAATCAGCCCCAGCATTTT. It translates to CASSGGQGFGNQPQHF.

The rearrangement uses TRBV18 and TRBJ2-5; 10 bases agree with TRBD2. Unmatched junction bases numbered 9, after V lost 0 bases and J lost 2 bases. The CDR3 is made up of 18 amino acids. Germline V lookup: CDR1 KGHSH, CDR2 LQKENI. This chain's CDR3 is CASSPPRGTSGVQETQYF. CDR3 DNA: TGTGCCAGCTCACCACCGAGGGGAACTAGCGGGGTACAAGAGACCCAGTACTTC.

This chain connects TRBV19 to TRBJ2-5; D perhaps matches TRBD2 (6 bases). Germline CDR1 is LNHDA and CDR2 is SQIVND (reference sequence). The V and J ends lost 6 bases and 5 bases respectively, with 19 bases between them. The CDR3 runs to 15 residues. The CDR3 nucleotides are TGTGCCAGTAGCCTTATGGGGGGTCACGGGGAGACCCAGTACTTC. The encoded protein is CASSLMGGHGETQYF.

This chain's CDR3 is CASSLTLSDTEAFF. DNA for the CDR3: TGTGCCAGCAGCTTAACTTTGTCCGACACTGAAGCTTTCTTT. The V and J genes are TRBV11-2 and TRBJ1-1; no reliable D call. CDR3 length equals 14 residues. Germline assignment: CDR1 SGHAT and CDR2 FQNNGV. Between the trimmed V and J ends, which lost 2 bases and 3 bases, there was a span of 10 bases.

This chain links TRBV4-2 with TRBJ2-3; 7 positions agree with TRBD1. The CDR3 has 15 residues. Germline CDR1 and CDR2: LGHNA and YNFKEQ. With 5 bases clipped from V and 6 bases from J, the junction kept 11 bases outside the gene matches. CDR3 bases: TGTGCCAGCAGCGCTCGACAGGGATTGACGGATACGCAGTATTTT. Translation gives CASSARQGLTDTQYF.

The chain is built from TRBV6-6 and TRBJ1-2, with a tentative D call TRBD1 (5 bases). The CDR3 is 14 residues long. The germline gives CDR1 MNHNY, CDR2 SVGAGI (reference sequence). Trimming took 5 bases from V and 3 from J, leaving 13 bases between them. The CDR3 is CASSVGTGDYGYTF. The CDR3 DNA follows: TGTGCCAGCAGTGTTGGGACGGGCGACTATGGCTACACCTTC.

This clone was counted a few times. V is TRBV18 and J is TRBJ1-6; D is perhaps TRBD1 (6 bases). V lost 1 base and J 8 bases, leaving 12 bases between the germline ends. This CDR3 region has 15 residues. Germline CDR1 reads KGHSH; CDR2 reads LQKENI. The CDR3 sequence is CASSPRQGRDSPLHF. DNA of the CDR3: TGTGCCAGCTCACCACGTCAGGGGAGGGATTCACCCCTCCACTTT.

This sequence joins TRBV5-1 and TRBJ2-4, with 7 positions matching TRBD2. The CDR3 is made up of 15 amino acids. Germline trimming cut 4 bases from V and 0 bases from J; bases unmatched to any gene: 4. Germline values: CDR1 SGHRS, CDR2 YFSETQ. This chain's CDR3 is CASSNLAGAKNIQYF. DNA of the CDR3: TGCGCCAGCAGCAACTTAGCGGGAGCCAAAAACATTCAGTACTTC.

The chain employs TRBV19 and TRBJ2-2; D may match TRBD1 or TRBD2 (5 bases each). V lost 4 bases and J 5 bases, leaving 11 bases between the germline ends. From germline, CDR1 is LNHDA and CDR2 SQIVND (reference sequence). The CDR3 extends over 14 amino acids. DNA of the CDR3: TGTGCCAGTAGTAGGCAGGGAGAAACCGGGGAGCTGTTTTTT. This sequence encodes CASSRQGETGELFF.

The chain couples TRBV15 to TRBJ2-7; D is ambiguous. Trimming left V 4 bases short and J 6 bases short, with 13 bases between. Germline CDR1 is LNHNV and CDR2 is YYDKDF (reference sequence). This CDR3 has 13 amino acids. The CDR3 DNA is TGTGCCACCAGCACCGTTGGGCAATCCGAGCAGTACTTC. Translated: CATSTVGQSEQYF.

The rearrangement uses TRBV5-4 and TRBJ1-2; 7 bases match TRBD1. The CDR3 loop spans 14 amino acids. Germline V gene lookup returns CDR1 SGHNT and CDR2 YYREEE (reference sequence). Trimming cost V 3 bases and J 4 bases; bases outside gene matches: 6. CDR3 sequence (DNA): TGTGCCAGCAGCTCGAACCAGGGGGGCTATGGCTACACCTTC. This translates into CASSSNQGGYGYTF.

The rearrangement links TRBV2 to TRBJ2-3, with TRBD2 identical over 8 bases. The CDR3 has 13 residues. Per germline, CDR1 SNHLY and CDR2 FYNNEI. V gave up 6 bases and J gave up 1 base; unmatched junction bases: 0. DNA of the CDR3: TGTGCCAGCAGAGCGGGGGGCACAGATACGCAGTATTTT. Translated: CASRAGGTDTQYF.

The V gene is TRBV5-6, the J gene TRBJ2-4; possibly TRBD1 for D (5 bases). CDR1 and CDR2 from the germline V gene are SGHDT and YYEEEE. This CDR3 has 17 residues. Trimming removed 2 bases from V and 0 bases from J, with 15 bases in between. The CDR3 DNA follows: TGTGCCAGCAGCTTAAAGACAGACTTTCTAGCCAAAAACATTCAGTACTTC. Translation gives CASSLKTDFLAKNIQYF.

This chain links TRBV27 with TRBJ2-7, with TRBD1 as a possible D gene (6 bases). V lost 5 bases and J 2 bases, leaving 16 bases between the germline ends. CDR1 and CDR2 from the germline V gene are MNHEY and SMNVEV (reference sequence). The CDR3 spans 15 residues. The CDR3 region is CASSNSDRRTYEQYF. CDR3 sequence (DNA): TGTGCCAGCAGTAACTCCGACAGGAGAACCTACGAGCAGTACTTC.

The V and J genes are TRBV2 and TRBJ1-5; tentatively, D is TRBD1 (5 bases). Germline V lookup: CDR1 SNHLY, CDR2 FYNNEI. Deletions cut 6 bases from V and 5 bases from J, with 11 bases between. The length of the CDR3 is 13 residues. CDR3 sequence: CASRKGSDQPQHF. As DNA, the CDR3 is TGTGCCAGCAGGAAGGGGAGTGATCAGCCCCAGCATTTT.

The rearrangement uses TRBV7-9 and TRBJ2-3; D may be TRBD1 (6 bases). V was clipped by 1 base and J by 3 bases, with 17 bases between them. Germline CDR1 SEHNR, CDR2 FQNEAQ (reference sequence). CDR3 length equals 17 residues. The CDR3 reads CASSLGWWGPGTDTQYF. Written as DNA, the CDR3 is TGTGCCAGCAGCTTAGGCTGGTGGGGGCCGGGGACAGATACGCAGTATTTT. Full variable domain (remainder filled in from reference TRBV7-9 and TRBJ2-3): DTGVSQNPRHKITKRGQNVTFRCDPISEHNRLYWYRQTLGQGPEFLTYFQNEAQLEKSRLLSDRFSAERPKGSFSTLEIQRTEQGDSAMYLCASSLGWWGPGTDTQYFGPGTRLTVL.

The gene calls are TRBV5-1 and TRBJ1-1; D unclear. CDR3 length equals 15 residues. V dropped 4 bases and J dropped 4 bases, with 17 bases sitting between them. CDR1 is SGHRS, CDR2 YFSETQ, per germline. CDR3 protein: CASSLPTGFRTEAFF. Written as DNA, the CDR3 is TGCGCCAGCAGCCTACCCACTGGGTTCCGCACTGAAGCTTTCTTT.

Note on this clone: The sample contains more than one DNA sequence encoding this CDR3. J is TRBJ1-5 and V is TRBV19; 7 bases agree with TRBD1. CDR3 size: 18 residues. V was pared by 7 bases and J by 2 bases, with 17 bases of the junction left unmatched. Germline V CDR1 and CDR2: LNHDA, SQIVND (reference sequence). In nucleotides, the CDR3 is TGTGCCAGTATTTCGGTTTCTGGTACAGGGGTGGGCAATCAGCCCCAGCATTTT. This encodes CASISVSGTGVGNQPQHF.

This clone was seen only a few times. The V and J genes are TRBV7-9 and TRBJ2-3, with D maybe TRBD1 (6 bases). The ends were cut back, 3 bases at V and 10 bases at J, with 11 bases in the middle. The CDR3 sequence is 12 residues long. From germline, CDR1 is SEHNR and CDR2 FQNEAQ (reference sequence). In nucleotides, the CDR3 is TGTGCCAGCAGCTTGGCAACAGGGTCGCAGTATTTT. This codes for CASSLATGSQYF.

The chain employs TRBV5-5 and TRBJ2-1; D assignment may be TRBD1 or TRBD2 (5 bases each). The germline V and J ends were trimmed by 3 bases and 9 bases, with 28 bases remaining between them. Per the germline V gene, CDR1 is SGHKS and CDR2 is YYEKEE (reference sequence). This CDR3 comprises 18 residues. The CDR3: CASSSTGFGERGTGEQFF. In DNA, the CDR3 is TGTGCCAGCAGCTCCACTGGGTTCGGGGAAAGGGGAACAGGTGAGCAGTTCTTC. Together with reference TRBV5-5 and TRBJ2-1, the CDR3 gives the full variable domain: DAGVTQSPTHLIKTRGQQVTLRCSPISGHKSVSWYQQVLGQGPQFIFQYYEKEERGRGNFPDRFSARQFPNYSSELNVNALLLGDSALYLCASSSTGFGERGTGEQFFGPGTRLTVL.

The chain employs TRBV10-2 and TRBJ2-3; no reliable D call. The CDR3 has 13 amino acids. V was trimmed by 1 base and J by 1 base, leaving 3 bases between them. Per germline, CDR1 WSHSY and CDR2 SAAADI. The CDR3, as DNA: TGCGCCAGCAGTGAGTTCGGCACAGATACGCAGTATTTT. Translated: CASSEFGTDTQYF.

The CDR3 sequence: CASSQDRGIATNEKLFF. The CDR3 DNA is TGTGCCAGCAGCCAAGACAGGGGGATTGCAACTAATGAAAAACTGTTTTTT. This chain connects TRBV4-2 to TRBJ1-4; TRBD1 aligns across 7 bases. Germline V gene data show CDR1 as LGHNA and CDR2 as YNFKEQ. The ends lost 0 bases at V and 0 bases at J; junction bases unmatched: 4. The CDR3 spans 17 residues.

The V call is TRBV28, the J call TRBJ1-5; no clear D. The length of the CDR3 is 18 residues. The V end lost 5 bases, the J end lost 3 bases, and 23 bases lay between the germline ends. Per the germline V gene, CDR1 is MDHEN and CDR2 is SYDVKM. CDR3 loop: CASSVKRPFRQANQPQHF. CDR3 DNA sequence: TGTGCCAGCAGTGTGAAACGCCCATTTCGACAAGCCAATCAGCCCCAGCATTTT.

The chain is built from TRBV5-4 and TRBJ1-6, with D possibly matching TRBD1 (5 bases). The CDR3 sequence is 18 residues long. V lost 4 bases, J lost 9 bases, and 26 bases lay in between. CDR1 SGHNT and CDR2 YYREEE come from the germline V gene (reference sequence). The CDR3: CASSLTVGQALGGSPLHF. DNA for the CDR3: TGTGCCAGCAGCCTGACAGTCGGTCAGGCACTGGGCGGTTCACCCCTCCACTTT.

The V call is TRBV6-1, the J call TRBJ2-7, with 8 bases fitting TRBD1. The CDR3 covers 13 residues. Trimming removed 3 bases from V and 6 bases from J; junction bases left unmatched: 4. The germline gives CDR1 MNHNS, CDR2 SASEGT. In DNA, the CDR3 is TGTGCCAGCAGTGATCGACAGGGGAGCGAGCAGTACGTC. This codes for CASSDRQGSEQYV.